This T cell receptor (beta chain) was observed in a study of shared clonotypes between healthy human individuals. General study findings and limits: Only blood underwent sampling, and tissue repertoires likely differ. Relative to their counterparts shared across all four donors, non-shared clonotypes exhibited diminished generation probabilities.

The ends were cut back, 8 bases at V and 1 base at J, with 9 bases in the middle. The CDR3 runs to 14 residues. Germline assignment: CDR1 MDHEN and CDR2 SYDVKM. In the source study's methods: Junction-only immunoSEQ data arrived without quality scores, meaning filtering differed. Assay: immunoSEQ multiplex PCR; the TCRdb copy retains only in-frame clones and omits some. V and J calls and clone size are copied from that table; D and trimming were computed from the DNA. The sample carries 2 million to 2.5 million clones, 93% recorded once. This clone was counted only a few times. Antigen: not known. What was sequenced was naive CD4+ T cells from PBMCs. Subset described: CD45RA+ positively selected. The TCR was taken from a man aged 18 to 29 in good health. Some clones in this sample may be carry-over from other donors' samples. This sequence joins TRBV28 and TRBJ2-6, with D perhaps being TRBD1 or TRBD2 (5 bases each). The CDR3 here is CASVGGSGANVLTF. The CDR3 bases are TGTGCCAGCGTTGGGGGATCTGGGGCCAACGTCCTGACTTTC.